The 16 T cell receptor beta chains in this list originate from one sample, sequenced in a study of long-term antiretroviral therapy in people with HIV. A v3.0 immunoSEQ assay was performed at survey level. Data came from immunoSEQ multiplex PCR; TCRdb stores just in-frame clones and leaves some out. The profile shows tens of thousands of clones, 84% of them singletons. The source material was unsorted PBMCs, sampled less than 6 years after starting antiretroviral therapy. The receptors derive from a man aged 30 to 39 with HIV.

This clone appeared once. The V gene is TRBV4-3, the J gene TRBJ1-5; D might be TRBD1 (6 bases). The CDR3 spans 15 residues. Germline assignment: CDR1 LGHNA and CDR2 YSLEER. V was clipped by 3 bases and J by 5 bases, with 14 bases between them. The CDR3 DNA is TGCGCCAGCAGCCAGGACACAGGGATGGATCAGCCCCAGCATTTT. This sequence encodes CASSQDTGMDQPQHF.

The chain couples TRBV18 to TRBJ2-7; D is possibly TRBD1 or TRBD2 (5 bases each). There are 18 residues in the CDR3. Trimming left V 3 bases short and J 0 bases short, with 21 bases between. Per germline, CDR1 KGHSH and CDR2 LQKENI. CDR3 DNA: TGTGCCAGCTCACCCCCGGGACGAGGAACCGCAAGCTCCTACGAGCAGTACTTC. Protein: CASSPPGRGTASSYEQYF.

The chain employs TRBV5-8 and TRBJ2-7; 12 bases are shared with TRBD1. Germline CDR1 reads SGHTS; CDR2 reads YDEGEE. This CDR3 contains 14 residues. V dropped 4 bases and J dropped 4; count of bases not matched to a gene: 3. CDR3 region: CASSPGQGAYEQYF. The CDR3 bases are TGTGCCAGCAGCCCGGGACAGGGGGCTTACGAGCAGTACTTC.

The chain is built from TRBV28 and TRBJ1-1, with D unclear. Germline V gene sequence: CDR1 MDHEN, CDR2 SYDVKM. The CDR3 spans 12 residues. V was cut by 6 bases and J by 2 bases, with 7 bases left in between. This CDR3 is CASRGGNTEAFF. The DNA of the CDR3 is TGTGCCAGCAGAGGAGGTAACACTGAAGCTTTCTTT.

The genes are TRBV5-6 and TRBJ2-7; D possibly corresponds to TRBD2 (7 bases). This CDR3 comprises 14 residues. CDR1 is SGHDT, CDR2 YYEEEE, per germline. V lost 4 bases and J 3 bases, leaving 14 bases between the germline ends. DNA for the CDR3: TGTGCCAGCAGCCTGGGAGGGGGTTTCTACGAGCAGTACTTC. Its protein is CASSLGGGFYEQYF.

The chain is built from TRBV7-9 and TRBJ1-1; D not certain. Germline CDR1 reads SEHNR; CDR2 reads FQNEAQ (reference sequence). Trimming cost V 5 bases and J 4 bases, with 11 bases left between them. The CDR3 sequence is 13 residues long. As DNA, the CDR3 is TGTGCCAGCAGCGACCTTGGGTCCACTGAAGCTTTCTTT. Its translation is CASSDLGSTEAFF.

The chain couples TRBV7-2 to TRBJ2-6; the D is unclear. The CDR3 has 15 amino acids. Germline V gene lookup returns CDR1 SGHTA and CDR2 FQGNSA. Trimming cost V 5 bases and J 1 base, with 9 bases left between them. In DNA form, the CDR3 reads TGTGCCAGCAGCGGCTCCCCTTCTGGGGCCAACGTCCTGACTTTC. This sequence encodes CASSGSPSGANVLTF.

In its sample, this clone was seen a few times. In nucleotides, the CDR3 is TGTGCCAGCAGTTACTGGCAGGGGAACGGCTACACCTTC. Translating it yields CASSYWQGNGYTF. The rearrangement uses TRBV6-5 and TRBJ1-2, with a possible D match to TRBD1 (6 bases). The CDR3 sequence is 13 residues long. The ends were cut back, 1 base at V and 8 bases at J, with 11 bases in the middle. CDR1 and CDR2 (germline): MNHEY, SVGAGI.

This clone showed up just a few times. J is TRBJ1-2 and V is TRBV5-4; D gene uncertain. Trimming left V 3 bases short and J 2 bases short, with 17 bases between. The germline V gene encodes CDR1 SGHNT and CDR2 YYREEE (reference sequence). The CDR3 length is 16 residues. For the CDR3, the DNA is TGTGCCAGCAGCTGGGCCCTAGATGCACCAAACTATGGCTACACCTTC. It specifies CASSWALDAPNYGYTF.

The CDR3 region is CASSLDGWGQAPFRTEAFF. The DNA for the CDR3 is TGTGCCAGCAGCTTAGATGGTTGGGGCCAGGCGCCCTTCCGTACTGAAGCTTTCTTT. The rearrangement links TRBV11-2 to TRBJ1-1; tentative D call: TRBD1 (5 bases). CDR3 length: 19 residues. Per the germline V gene, CDR1 is SGHAT and CDR2 is FQNNGV. Deletions cut 0 bases from V and 5 bases from J, with 25 bases between.

The chain joins TRBV28 to TRBJ1-2; D is undetermined. Trimming cost V 3 bases and J 1 base, with 12 bases left between them. The CDR3 is made up of 15 amino acids. CDR1 and CDR2 (germline): MDHEN, SYDVKM. CDR3 in DNA: TGTGCCAGCAGTTTGTCGCGGGGAGATAACTATGGCTACACCTTC. Protein: CASSLSRGDNYGYTF.

As DNA, the CDR3 is TGTGCCTGGAATTACGCAGATACGCAGTATTTT. This translates into CAWNYADTQYF. V gene TRBV30 combines with J gene TRBJ2-3; D gene ambiguous. This CDR3 is built from 11 residues. Germline lookup yields CDR1 GTSNPN and CDR2 SVGIG (reference sequence). V was cut by 4 bases and J by 4 bases, with 6 bases left in between. The full variable domain, its missing parts supplied by reference TRBV30 and TRBJ2-3, is SQTIHQWPATLVQPVGSPLSLECTVEGTSNPNLYWYRQAAGRGLQLLFYSVGIGQISSEVPQNLSASRPQDRQFILSSKKLLLSDSGFYLCAWNYADTQYFGPGTRLTVL.

The chain carries TRBV2 and TRBJ2-5; weak D call: TRBD1 (5 bases). This CDR3 has 12 residues. V lost 6 bases and J 4 bases, leaving 9 bases between the germline ends. The germline V gene encodes CDR1 SNHLY and CDR2 FYNNEI. The CDR3, as DNA: TGTGCCAGCAGCAGGGTAGCAGAGACCCAGTACTTC. Amino acids: CASSRVAETQYF.

The chain employs TRBV27 and TRBJ1-1; no reliable D call. With 4 bases removed from V and 1 base from J, the gap between germline ends came to 4 bases. Germline values: CDR1 MNHEY, CDR2 SMNVEV (reference sequence). CDR3 length equals 12 residues. The CDR3 region is CASSSSNTEAFF. The CDR3 DNA follows: TGTGCCAGCAGTTCCTCGAACACTGAAGCTTTCTTT.

The V gene is TRBV6-5, the J gene TRBJ2-7, with 12 nucleotides matching TRBD2. The trim removed 6 bases at V and 7 bases at J, leaving 7 bases unmatched. The germline V gene encodes CDR1 MNHEY and CDR2 SVGAGI. The length of the CDR3 is 14 residues. The CDR3: CASRGTSGRSEQYF. As DNA, the CDR3 is TGTGCCAGCAGGGGGACTAGCGGGCGGAGTGAGCAGTACTTC.

The chain has TRBV28 and TRBJ1-1; D ambiguous. V was shortened by 4 bases and J by 10 bases, with 19 bases between the two germline ends. Germline CDR1 is MDHEN and CDR2 is SYDVKM. This CDR3 is 14 amino acids long. This chain's CDR3 is CASSSRHVLGRAFF. The CDR3 DNA reads as TGTGCCAGCAGTTCCCGTCATGTCCTAGGCCGAGCTTTCTTT.